This entry lists 24 T cell receptor beta chains sequenced from one sample in a study of PD-1 blockade in classical Hodgkin lymphoma. All patients relapsed after autologous stem cell transplantation, and brentuximab vedotin exposure varied. Starting with thawed PBMCs, CD4+ T cells were purified by magnetic negative selection. Profiled with immunoSEQ multiplex PCR; TCRdb holds only in-frame clones, not every one. The sample records roughly 9,100 clones, 60% to 80% being singletons. The sample here was CD4+ T cells from blood, taken at baseline. The source is a human donor with classical Hodgkin lymphoma.

The CDR3 DNA follows: TGTGCCAGCAGTGATCCCGGGACAGGAGGGGACACTGAAGCTTTCTTT. This sequence encodes CASSDPGTGGDTEAFF. The chain is built from TRBV2 and TRBJ1-1; TRBD1 agrees at 8 bases. The CDR3 extends over 16 amino acids. Germline loops: CDR1 SNHLY, CDR2 FYNNEI. With V trimmed by 3 bases and J by 3 bases, 9 bases remained unmatched.

The rearrangement joins TRBV6-5 to TRBJ1-4; D might be TRBD1 (6 bases). The CDR3 loop spans 14 amino acids. The germline CDR1 and CDR2 sequences are MNHEY and SVGAGI. V was clipped by 8 bases and J by 3 bases, with 13 bases between them. For the CDR3, the DNA is TGTGCCAGCCGTTTCCAGGGGTCTAATGAAAAACTGTTTTTT. Translated, it gives CASRFQGSNEKLFF.

The rearrangement joins TRBV4-2 to TRBJ1-4; D gene uncertain. Trimming took 0 bases from V and 8 from J, leaving 10 bases between them. CDR3 size: 14 residues. Germline CDR1 LGHNA, CDR2 YNFKEQ. CDR3 nucleotides: TGTGCCAGCAGCCAAGATAGGGCAGACGAAAAACTGTTTTTT. Translation gives CASSQDRADEKLFF.

The chain couples TRBV6-5 to TRBJ1-2, with D uncertain. V shed 0 bases and J shed 8 bases, with 16 bases lying between them. Germline lookup yields CDR1 MNHEY and CDR2 SVGAGI. This CDR3 comprises 15 residues. The CDR3 region has the DNA TGTGCCAGCAGTTACTCCTCGACCTACAGCGGAGGCTACACCTTC. Amino acids: CASSYSSTYSGGYTF.

The chain joins TRBV10-3 to TRBJ2-1, with TRBD2 matching 7 bases. CDR3 length equals 15 residues. Germline loops: CDR1 ENHRY, CDR2 SYGVKD. V shed 3 bases, J shed 4 bases, and the junction held 6 bases outside the gene matches. In DNA form, the CDR3 reads TGTGCCATCAGTGAAAGCGGGAACCCGTACAATGAGCAGTTCTTC. It translates to CAISESGNPYNEQFF.

The gene calls are TRBV10-3 and TRBJ1-5; no clear D. Trimming shortened V by 6 bases and J by 3 bases, and 18 bases separated the two germline ends. CDR1 and CDR2 (germline): ENHRY, SYGVKD. The CDR3 sequence is 16 residues long. The CDR3 sequence is CAISERGGTYNQPQHF. CDR3 bases: TGTGCCATCAGCGAGAGAGGAGGTACCTACAATCAGCCCCAGCATTTT.

The chain carries TRBV6-5 and TRBJ1-2; TRBD1 is a possible D gene (6 bases). This CDR3 spans 14 amino acids. Trimming removed 10 bases from V and 3 bases from J, with 18 bases in between. Germline-derived CDR1 and CDR2 are MNHEY and SVGAGI. The CDR3 loop reads CATNEGGLDYGYTF. CDR3 nucleotides: TGTGCCACCAATGAGGGGGGCCTCGACTATGGCTACACCTTC.

V usage is TRBV5-1 and J usage is TRBJ2-3, with 11 bases aligning to TRBD2. CDR1 SGHRS and CDR2 YFSETQ come from the germline V gene. The CDR3 is 17 amino acids. Trimming at V came to 0 bases and at J to 4 bases, leaving 7 bases not matched to a gene. CDR3 sequence (DNA): TGCGCCAGCAGCTTGGAACTAGCGGGAGTTGGTTCAGATACGCAGTATTTT. This gives the protein CASSLELAGVGSDTQYF. The whole variable domain, remainder taken from reference TRBV5-1 and TRBJ2-3, is KAGVTQTPRYLIKTRGQQVTLSCSPISGHRSVSWYQQTPGQGLQFLFEYFSETQRNKGNFPGRFSGRQFSNSRSEMNVSTLELGDSALYLCASSLELAGVGSDTQYFGPGTRLTVL.

This clone was recorded a few times. The chain combines TRBV19 with TRBJ1-6; 7 bases align to TRBD1. Germline V gene sequence: CDR1 LNHDA, CDR2 SQIVND (reference sequence). The V and J ends lost 3 bases and 2 bases, in that order; junction bases with no gene match: 10. This CDR3 comprises 18 residues. The CDR3 sequence: CASSIRKTGSAYNSPLHF. CDR3 nucleotide sequence: TGTGCCAGTAGTATTCGCAAGACAGGGAGCGCCTATAATTCACCCCTCCACTTT.

V is TRBV2 and J is TRBJ2-2, with D perhaps matching TRBD1 (6 bases). Germline CDR1 reads SNHLY; CDR2 reads FYNNEI. The CDR3 is 14 amino acids. Trimming shortened V by 6 bases and J by 4 bases, and 12 bases separated the two germline ends. CDR3 sequence reads: CASRDDRTTGELFF. For the CDR3, the DNA is TGTGCCAGCAGAGATGACAGGACCACCGGGGAGCTGTTTTTT.

V is TRBV2 and J is TRBJ1-4; unclear D gene. Germline CDR1 is SNHLY and CDR2 is FYNNEI. Trimming pared 2 bases from V and 0 bases from J, leaving 4 bases between. This CDR3 region has 14 residues. The CDR3 DNA follows: TGTGCCAGCAGTGAACTGGCAACTAATGAAAAACTGTTTTTT. Protein product: CASSELATNEKLFF.

The chain employs TRBV2 and TRBJ2-2, with 7 bases matching TRBD2. The CDR3 is 15 residues long. Per germline, CDR1 SNHLY and CDR2 FYNNEI. Unmatched junction bases numbered 2, after V lost 4 bases and J lost 0 bases. CDR3 sequence: CASSGRGANTGELFF. The DNA for the CDR3 is TGTGCCAGCAGTGGTCGGGGGGCGAACACCGGGGAGCTGTTTTTT.

This chain connects TRBV29-1 to TRBJ2-1; D perhaps matches TRBD2 (7 bases). The CDR3 spans 17 residues. V lost 2 bases, J lost 4 bases, and 21 bases lay in between. The germline gives CDR1 SQVTM, CDR2 ANQGSEA. The CDR3 protein is CSVESSGKGGVYNEQFF. As DNA, the CDR3 is TGCAGCGTTGAATCGAGCGGGAAAGGGGGGGTGTACAATGAGCAGTTCTTC.

The chain couples TRBV4-1 to TRBJ1-5, with TRBD1 as a possible D gene (5 bases). This CDR3 has 19 residues. CDR1 and CDR2 (germline): MGHRA, YSYEKL. Trimming pared 0 bases from V and 6 bases from J, leaving 24 bases between. The CDR3 sequence: CASSQDLSQGVTSSQPQHF. The DNA of the CDR3 is TGCGCCAGCAGCCAAGATCTTTCGCAGGGCGTGACCAGTTCTCAGCCCCAGCATTTT.

This clone was counted once. The rearrangement joins TRBV7-2 to TRBJ2-1; D gene ambiguous. This CDR3 is 17 amino acids long. V was shortened by 1 base and J by 0 bases, with 13 bases between the two germline ends. CDR1 SGHTA and CDR2 FQGNSA come from the germline V gene. The CDR3 loop reads CASSLVEVLRSYNEQFF. In nucleotides, the CDR3 is TGTGCCAGCAGCTTAGTGGAAGTTTTACGCTCCTACAATGAGCAGTTCTTC.

The rearrangement uses TRBV5-6 and TRBJ1-5, with TRBD1 as a possible D gene (5 bases). The CDR3 is 15 amino acids. Trimming removed 1 base at V and 2 bases at J, with 10 bases between. Germline CDR1 reads SGHDT; CDR2 reads YYEEEE. CDR3 residues: CASSLSRVGNQPQHF. The CDR3 DNA is TGTGCCAGCAGCTTGTCCAGGGTGGGCAATCAGCCCCAGCATTTT.

This chain joins TRBV20-1 and TRBJ2-5; no reliable D call. The length of the CDR3 is 11 residues. Germline assignment: CDR1 DFQATT and CDR2 SNEGSKA (reference sequence). The ends were cut back, 6 bases at V and 2 bases at J, with 7 bases in the middle. This CDR3 is CSAPRQETQYF. The CDR3, as DNA: TGCAGTGCACCCCGGCAAGAGACCCAGTACTTC.

The V and J genes are TRBV5-6 and TRBJ2-3; TRBD1 agrees at 7 bases. V lost 3 bases, J lost 7 bases, and 20 bases stayed unmatched. CDR1 SGHDT and CDR2 YYEEEE come from the germline V gene. The CDR3 is 18 residues long. In DNA, the CDR3 is TGTGCCAGCAGCTCCTCGCCCCTGACAGGGATCGGGACAAATACGCAGTATTTT. Translating it yields CASSSSPLTGIGTNTQYF. The variable domain in full, with the rest retrieved from reference TRBV5-6 and TRBJ2-3, is DAGVTQSPTHLIKTRGQQVTLRCSPKSGHDTVSWYQQALGQGPQFIFQYYEEEERQRGNFPDRFSGHQFPNYSSELNVNALLLGDSALYLCASSSSPLTGIGTNTQYFGPGTRLTVL.

The rearrangement joins TRBV27 to TRBJ2-7; D is unclear. The CDR3 sequence is 12 residues long. Trimming stripped 0 bases from V and 5 bases from J, with 5 bases between. Per germline, CDR1 MNHEY and CDR2 SMNVEV (reference sequence). CDR3 sequence: CASSLSGNEQYF. CDR3 coding DNA: TGTGCCAGCAGTTTATCAGGGAACGAGCAGTACTTC.

The chain employs TRBV2 and TRBJ1-5; a weak D match, TRBD1 (5 bases). Germline CDR1 is SNHLY and CDR2 is FYNNEI. The V and J ends lost 8 bases and 7 bases respectively, with 15 bases between them. This CDR3 spans 13 amino acids. The CDR3 nucleotides are TGTGCCAGCGGACTTGACAGCGCCCAGCCCCAGCATTTT. This sequence encodes CASGLDSAQPQHF.

V is TRBV28 and J is TRBJ2-2, with a weak D call TRBD2 (5 bases). The germline V gene encodes CDR1 MDHEN and CDR2 SYDVKM. This CDR3 is built from 17 residues. Trimming took off 3 bases at V and 2 bases at J, with 16 bases between the two ends. The CDR3 region has the DNA TGTGCCAGCAGTTTGGCGGGTGTGAGTAGTAACACCGGGGAGCTGTTTTTT. Protein product: CASSLAGVSSNTGELFF.

This clone is labeled as medium-sized (0.01 to 0.1%). CDR3 coding DNA: TGCGCCAGCAGTCCGGGGGATACCAGCGGGAGACCCTACGAGCAGTACTTC. Amino acids: CASSPGDTSGRPYEQYF. This chain links TRBV5-1 with TRBJ2-7; 8 nucleotides align to TRBD2. Germline CDR1 and CDR2: SGHRS and YFSETQ. The CDR3 is 17 residues long. The J segment lost 2 bases and the V segment lost 5 bases, leaving 15 bases of the junction unmatched.

This clone was seen more than once but under ten times. The chain is built from TRBV6-6 and TRBJ2-1; maybe TRBD2 (5 bases). With 5 bases removed from V and 1 base from J, the gap between germline ends came to 9 bases. The CDR3 has 14 residues. The germline CDR1 and CDR2 sequences are MNHNY and SVGAGI (reference sequence). CDR3 coding DNA: TGTGCCAGCAGTCGGACTCCTTCCTACAATGAGCAGTTCTTC. Its translation: CASSRTPSYNEQFF.

J is TRBJ2-3 and V is TRBV5-4; maybe TRBD2 (7 bases). The CDR3 is made up of 14 amino acids. CDR1 and CDR2 from the germline V gene are SGHNT and YYREEE (reference sequence). Trimming left V 2 bases short and J 1 base short, with 8 bases between. The CDR3 nucleotides read TGTGCCAGCAGCTTAGGGGGGGGCACAGATACGCAGTATTTT. This codes for CASSLGGGTDTQYF.